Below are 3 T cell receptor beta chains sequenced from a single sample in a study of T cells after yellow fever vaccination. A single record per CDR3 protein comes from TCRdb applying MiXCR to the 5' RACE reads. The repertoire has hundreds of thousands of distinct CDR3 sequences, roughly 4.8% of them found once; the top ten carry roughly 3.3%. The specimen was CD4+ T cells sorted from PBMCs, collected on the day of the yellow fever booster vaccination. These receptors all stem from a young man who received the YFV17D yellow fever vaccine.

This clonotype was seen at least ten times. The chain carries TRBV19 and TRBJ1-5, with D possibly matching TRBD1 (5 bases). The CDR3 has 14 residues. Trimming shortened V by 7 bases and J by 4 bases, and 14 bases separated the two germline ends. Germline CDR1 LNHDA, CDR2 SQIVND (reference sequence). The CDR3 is CASNAGGRNQPQHF. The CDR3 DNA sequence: TGTGCCAGTAATGCGGGGGGTCGGAATCAGCCCCAGCATTTT.

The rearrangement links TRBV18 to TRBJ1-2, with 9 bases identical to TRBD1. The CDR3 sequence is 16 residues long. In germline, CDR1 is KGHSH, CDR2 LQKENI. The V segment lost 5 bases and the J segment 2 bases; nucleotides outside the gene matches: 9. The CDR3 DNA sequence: TGTGCCAGCTCATCCCGAGGGACAGGGAGGAACTATGGCTACACCTTC. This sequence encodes CASSSRGTGRNYGYTF.

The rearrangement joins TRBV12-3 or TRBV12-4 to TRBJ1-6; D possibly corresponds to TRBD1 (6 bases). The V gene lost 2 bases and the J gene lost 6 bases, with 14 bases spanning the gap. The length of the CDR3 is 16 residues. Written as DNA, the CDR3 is TGTGCCAGCAGTTTACGGAGGGGGTTGGGTAATTCACCCCTCCACTTT. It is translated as CASSLRRGLGNSPLHF.